This T cell receptor beta chain was recorded in a study of T cells after yellow fever vaccination. Findings and limits, study-wide: The booster saw the reappearance of most primary-vaccination clones (about 95% CD4, 88% CD8). When the response was secondary, it was weaker but reached its peak faster, day 5 versus 15.

There are a few counts of this clonotype. What it binds is unknown. Germline V CDR1 and CDR2: MNHNS, SASEGT. The CDR3 is 16 amino acids. V was cut by 7 bases and J by 6 bases, with 22 bases left in between. TCRdb passed the 5' RACE reads through MiXCR, listing each CDR3 protein once. This sample has hundreds of thousands of distinct CDR3 sequences, with less than 9.5% found just once. V usage is TRBV6-1 and J usage is TRBJ1-5, with a tentative D call TRBD1 (5 bases). The specimen was CD4+ T cells sorted from PBMCs, collected 5 days after the yellow fever booster vaccination. The receptor was derived from a man between 18 and 29 years old who received the YFV17D yellow fever vaccine. CDR3 sequence reads: CASTPLLGQGGQPQHF. The DNA of the CDR3 is TGTGCCAGCACCCCACTCCTGGGGCAGGGTGGTCAGCCCCAGCATTTT.